This T cell receptor (beta chain) was sequenced in a study of glioma-infiltrating T cells after dendritic cell vaccination. Study details: Between about 2003 and 2013, patients got autologous tumor lysate-pulsed dendritic cell vaccines.

No glioblastoma patient carried an isocitrate dehydrogenase mutation. The immunoSEQ assay amplified TCRB CDR3 from up to roughly 2 ug DNA. Profiling relied on immunoSEQ multiplex PCR, and the TCRdb table lists in-frame clones only, not all of them. The data contain 90,000 or so clones, more than 75% of them seen just once; the ten biggest clones take up 2.5% to 3%. The V and J ends lost 8 bases and 0 bases respectively, with 11 bases between them. CDR1 and CDR2 (germline): MGHRA, YSYEKL. CDR3 length: 15 residues. The chain employs TRBV4-1 and TRBJ2-6; the D is unclear. The TCR was taken from a human donor with glioblastoma. Sequenced material: blood, taken before dendritic cell vaccination. The CDR3 sequence: CASSSGFSGANVLTF. CDR3 nucleotide sequence: TGCGCCAGCTCCTCGGGTTTCTCTGGGGCCAACGTCCTGACTTTC.